This T cell receptor beta chain was sequenced for a study of T cell repertoires in cytomegalovirus infection. TCRdb independently ran MiXCR on the reads; one entry per CDR3 protein. The sample includes some 590,000 distinct CDR3 sequences, approximately 40% of them seen just once. Germline CDR1 and CDR2: SGHTA and FQGNSA. Trimming at V came to 5 bases and at J to 9 bases, leaving 15 bases not matched to a gene. The CDR3 consists of 16 residues. This clonotype showed up just a few times. The antigen is undetermined. The clonotype originates from a human donor in good health (CMV status not recorded). Some clones in this sample may be carry-over from other donors' samples. Source: cultured PBMCs, taken from culture after CMV antigen stimulation. The chain has TRBV7-2 and TRBJ2-1, with TRBD2 matching over 8 bases. The CDR3 DNA is TGTGCCAGCAGCCAACCGGGGGGCGGGAGGAGGGTTGAGCAGTTCTTC. Translation: CASSQPGGGRRVEQFF.